These 28 T cell receptor beta chains were sequenced from one sample in a study of cytotoxic CD8 clonotypes in ibrutinib-treated CLL. Libraries were prepared by immunoSEQ multiplex PCR; TCRdb keeps only in-frame clonotypes and omits some of them. This sample has about 140,000 clones, with under 95% found just once. The specimen comprised PBMCs, sampled after 12 months of ibrutinib treatment. These receptors were collected from a human donor with chronic lymphocytic leukemia.

CDR3 coding DNA: TGTGCCAGCAGCGTATCACGGTCCTACAATGAGCAGTTCTTC. Encoded protein: CASSVSRSYNEQFF. The V and J genes are TRBV9 and TRBJ2-1; D gene uncertain. The CDR3 is 14 amino acids. V lost 1 base, J lost 1 base, and 6 bases lay in between. Germline loops: CDR1 SGDLS, CDR2 YYNGEE.

This chain uses TRBV5-1 with TRBJ1-2; TRBD1 is a possible D gene (5 bases). The germline V gene has CDR1 SGHRS and CDR2 YFSETQ. This CDR3 has 13 amino acids. V was pared by 0 bases and J by 7 bases, with 10 bases between. CDR3 sequence reads: CASSLGGVSGYTF. DNA of the CDR3: TGCGCCAGCAGCTTGGGAGGGGTCTCTGGCTACACCTTC.

The chain links TRBV7-9 to TRBJ2-7, with D tentatively TRBD2 (5 bases). The CDR3 runs to 15 residues. V was shortened by 1 base and J by 0 bases, with 10 bases between the two germline ends. Germline V gene sequence: CDR1 SEHNR, CDR2 FQNEAQ (reference sequence). CDR3 protein: CASSLVKRGSYEQYF. In nucleotides, the CDR3 is TGTGCCAGCAGCTTAGTCAAACGGGGCTCCTACGAGCAGTACTTC.

This clone was observed once. The chain has TRBV19 and TRBJ1-1; a possible D gene is TRBD1 (6 bases). V dropped 7 bases and J dropped 4 bases, with 13 bases sitting between them. Germline V CDR1 and CDR2: LNHDA, SQIVND (reference sequence). The CDR3 extends over 13 amino acids. The CDR3 bases are TGTGCCAGTAACCGGGGGCAAAGCACTGAAGCTTTCTTT. It specifies CASNRGQSTEAFF.

This chain connects TRBV14 to TRBJ1-1, with D possibly being TRBD1 (5 bases). The V end lost 5 bases, the J end lost 3 bases, and 13 bases lay between the germline ends. This CDR3 comprises 14 residues. CDR1 is SGHDN, CDR2 FVKESK, per germline. DNA of the CDR3: TGTGCCAGCAGCTCGATTGACAGCTACACTGAAGCTTTCTTT. It specifies CASSSIDSYTEAFF.

The chain employs TRBV18 and TRBJ2-7; 7 positions match TRBD1. The germline CDR1 and CDR2 sequences are KGHSH and LQKENI. This CDR3 is built from 14 residues. V lost 4 bases, J lost 6 bases, and 9 bases stayed unmatched. CDR3 region: CASSLGQESGEQYF. CDR3 in DNA: TGTGCCAGCTCACTCGGACAGGAATCGGGCGAGCAGTACTTC.

This chain connects TRBV28 to TRBJ2-7, with D unresolved. The germline V gene encodes CDR1 MDHEN and CDR2 SYDVKM. The V end lost 8 bases, the J end lost 1 base, and 9 bases lay between the germline ends. This CDR3 region has 12 residues. The CDR3 nucleotides read TGTGCCAGCGAGGAGCGATCCTACGAGCAGTACTTC. Protein sequence: CASEERSYEQYF.

This chain joins TRBV11-3 and TRBJ2-1; TRBD1 is a possible D gene (6 bases). The CDR3 sequence is 14 residues long. Trimming took off 1 base at V and 5 bases at J, with 9 bases between the two ends. Germline CDR1 is SGHNT and CDR2 is YENEEA. CDR3 nucleotide sequence: TGTGCCAGCAGCTTAGTAGGACAGAACAATGAGCAGTTCTTC. It specifies CASSLVGQNNEQFF. The full variable domain, in which reference TRBV11-3 and TRBJ2-1 provide the parts outside the CDR3, is EAGVVQSPRYKIIEKKQPVAFWCNPISGHNTLYWYLQNLGQGPELLIRYENEEAVDDSQLPKDRFSAERLKGVDSTLKIQPAELGDSAVYLCASSLVGQNNEQFFGPGTRLTVL.

The chain has TRBV27 and TRBJ2-2, with unresolved D. Trimming pared 3 bases from V and 5 bases from J, leaving 4 bases between. The CDR3 sequence is 12 residues long. Looked up from germline, CDR1 is MNHEY and CDR2 is SMNVEV (reference sequence). CDR3 DNA sequence: TGTGCCAGCAGTTTCGCAACCGGGGAGCTGTTTTTT. This encodes CASSFATGELFF.

The chain has TRBV19 and TRBJ2-1; the D is unclear. The CDR3 is made up of 13 amino acids. In germline, CDR1 is LNHDA, CDR2 SQIVND (reference sequence). Trimming stripped 3 bases from V and 6 bases from J, with 9 bases between. The CDR3 loop is CASSIQLFNEQFF. CDR3 coding DNA: TGTGCCAGTAGTATTCAGCTATTCAATGAGCAGTTCTTC.

The rearrangement joins TRBV5-1 to TRBJ2-2; 8 nucleotides align to TRBD2. J lost 5 bases, V lost 0 bases, and 6 bases had no gene match. The CDR3 covers 16 residues. CDR1 is SGHRS, CDR2 YFSETQ, per germline. CDR3 amino acids: CASSLGGGRRTGELFF. CDR3 nucleotide sequence: TGCGCCAGCAGCTTGGGCGGCGGGAGGAGAACCGGGGAGCTGTTTTTT.

V and J are TRBV14 and TRBJ2-2; 7 bases are a match to TRBD1. CDR3 length: 13 amino acids. J was trimmed by 5 bases and V by 4 bases; bases with no gene match: 1. Germline V gene data show CDR1 as SGHDN and CDR2 as FVKESK. In DNA, the CDR3 is TGTGCCAGCAGCCGCAGGGGGACCGGGGAGCTGTTTTTT. This codes for CASSRRGTGELFF.

V gene TRBV5-1 combines with J gene TRBJ1-1, with D unclear. V lost 1 base and J lost 0, with 7 bases in between. Germline CDR1 and CDR2: SGHRS and YFSETQ. The CDR3 covers 14 residues. CDR3 in DNA: TGCGCCAGCAGCTTGTTTGGGATGAACACTGAAGCTTTCTTT. Protein product: CASSLFGMNTEAFF.

This clone occurred once. The chain uses TRBV19 and TRBJ1-4, with D possibly being TRBD1 (5 bases). Trimming took off 6 bases at V and 8 bases at J, with 7 bases between the two ends. This CDR3 contains 11 residues. From germline, CDR1 is LNHDA and CDR2 SQIVND (reference sequence). The CDR3 coding sequence is TGTGCCAGTAGACAGGACGAAAAACTGTTTTTT. Its translation: CASRQDEKLFF.

This chain uses TRBV7-2 with TRBJ2-3, with D possibly matching TRBD2 (5 bases). The CDR3 extends over 13 amino acids. CDR1 is SGHTA, CDR2 FQGNSA, per germline. V lost 6 bases and J lost 2, with 9 bases in between. The CDR3 here is CASSRGNTDTQYF. The CDR3 DNA is TGTGCCAGCAGTCGGGGTAACACAGATACGCAGTATTTT.

The chain recombines TRBV10-3 with TRBJ2-7; D remains ambiguous. Looked up from germline, CDR1 is ENHRY and CDR2 is SYGVKD. V lost 3 bases, J lost 7 bases, and 22 bases lay in between. This CDR3 has 16 residues. The CDR3 spells CAISDIGRLRSSEQYF. The CDR3 nucleotides are TGTGCCATCAGTGACATCGGACGCCTACGCTCCTCGGAGCAGTACTTC.

CDR3 nucleotides: TGTGCCAGCTCACAATCCATTATCGCCAGGGACGAGCAGTACTTC. It codes for CASSQSIIARDEQYF. This sequence joins TRBV18 and TRBJ2-7; weak D call: TRBD1 (5 bases). This CDR3 comprises 15 residues. V was clipped by 4 bases and J by 5 bases, with 18 bases between them. Germline CDR1 reads KGHSH; CDR2 reads LQKENI.

The genes are TRBV11-2 and TRBJ2-7; 8 nucleotides align to TRBD2. The junction had 14 bases not matched to a gene; V was cut back by 6 bases and J by 7 bases. Germline V gives CDR1 SGHAT, CDR2 FQNNGV. CDR3 length equals 15 residues. The CDR3 DNA sequence: TGTGCCAGCAGAAACATGAGCGGGAGAGTAGGGGAGCAGTACTTC. It encodes CASRNMSGRVGEQYF.

The V and J genes are TRBV18 and TRBJ1-1; D is unresolved. The germline CDR1 and CDR2 sequences are KGHSH and LQKENI. Trimming stripped 3 bases from V and 1 base from J, with 6 bases between. The CDR3 covers 13 residues. CDR3 loop: CASSPLENTEAFF. The CDR3 DNA sequence: TGTGCCAGCTCACCTCTGGAGAACACTGAAGCTTTCTTT.

This chain uses TRBV7-2 with TRBJ2-6; D is uncertain. CDR3 size: 16 residues. CDR1 and CDR2 (germline): SGHTA, FQGNSA. Trimming shortened V by 4 bases and J by 2 bases, and 12 bases separated the two germline ends. CDR3: CASSSDGKAGANVLTF. The CDR3 DNA reads as TGTGCCAGCAGCTCGGATGGAAAAGCTGGGGCCAACGTCCTGACTTTC.

The chain carries TRBV25-1 and TRBJ2-3, with a tentative D call TRBD2 (6 bases). V lost 1 base, J lost 2 bases, and 13 bases lay in between. CDR1 is MGHDK and CDR2 is SYGVNS in the germline V gene. The CDR3 length is 16 residues. CDR3 nucleotides: TGTGCCAGCAGTGAATTATGGGGAGGAAACACAGATACGCAGTATTTT. Its protein is CASSELWGGNTDTQYF.

The gene calls are TRBV6-5 and TRBJ2-7; no reliable D call. The V and J ends lost 5 bases and 2 bases respectively, with 13 bases between them. This CDR3 is built from 14 residues. Germline lookup yields CDR1 MNHEY and CDR2 SVGAGI. CDR3 in amino acids: CASSLLQGPYEQYF. In DNA, the CDR3 is TGTGCCAGCAGTCTCCTACAAGGTCCCTACGAGCAGTACTTC.

This clone showed up just a few times. The genes are TRBV5-1 and TRBJ2-7; 7 positions agree with TRBD2. V lost 7 bases and J lost 3; bases outside the gene matches: 7. The V gene's germline CDR1 is SGHRS and CDR2 YFSETQ. There are 13 residues in the CDR3. The CDR3 coding sequence is TGCGCCAGCGGTATAGCGGGTAACTACGAGCAGTACTTC. The encoded protein is CASGIAGNYEQYF.

This chain uses TRBV9 with TRBJ2-3; 9 bases align to TRBD2. The length of the CDR3 is 16 residues. Per the germline V gene, CDR1 is SGDLS and CDR2 is YYNGEE. J gave up 3 bases and V 2 bases, and 7 bases lay outside the gene matches. CDR3 sequence: CASSVRAGGPTDTQYF. Written as DNA, the CDR3 is TGTGCCAGCAGCGTTCGGGCGGGAGGGCCAACAGATACGCAGTATTTT.

The V gene is TRBV30, the J gene TRBJ1-1, with D unclear. The CDR3 contains 11 residues. Germline lookup yields CDR1 GTSNPN and CDR2 SVGIG (reference sequence). V lost 4 bases, J lost 7 bases, and 10 bases lay in between. CDR3 region: CAWTLRDEAFF. In DNA form, the CDR3 reads TGTGCCTGGACCCTAAGGGATGAAGCTTTCTTT.

V gene TRBV4-3 combines with J gene TRBJ2-7; TRBD1 matches at 7 bases. The CDR3 is made up of 14 amino acids. Losses at the gene ends were 4 bases for V and 3 bases for J; bases not matched to a gene: 6. Germline V gives CDR1 LGHNA, CDR2 YSLEER. CDR3 amino acids: CASSPRQGHYEQYF. In nucleotides, the CDR3 is TGCGCCAGCAGCCCCAGACAGGGACACTACGAGCAGTACTTC.

The chain joins TRBV10-3 to TRBJ1-5; 11 positions match TRBD1. This CDR3 has 16 amino acids. V gave up 3 bases and J gave up 2 bases; unmatched junction bases: 3. Germline V gene data show CDR1 as ENHRY and CDR2 as SYGVKD. The CDR3 region is CAISEEGQGGNQPQHF. The CDR3 DNA sequence: TGTGCCATCAGTGAAGAGGGACAGGGGGGCAATCAGCCCCAGCATTTT.

The chain employs TRBV18 and TRBJ1-4, with a tentative D call TRBD1 (5 bases). There are 15 residues in the CDR3. V gave up 1 base and J gave up 14 bases, with 20 bases separating them. The germline CDR1 and CDR2 sequences are KGHSH and LQKENI. CDR3: CASSPLEDTESGLFF. CDR3 DNA: TGTGCCAGCTCACCACTCGAGGACACGGAATCGGGTCTGTTTTTT.